This TCR beta chain was sequenced during a study of identical twins. General study findings and limits: Insertions were fewer in abundant cord blood beta clonotypes, whereas memory repertoires showed none of this pattern. Partly confounded zero-insertion analyses could result from invariant MAIT and iNKT cells.

Each CDR3 protein is one row after TCRdb ran MiXCR on the 5' RACE reads. The table records fewer than 450,000 distinct CDR3 sequences, approximately 8.8% of them present only once. This clonotype was seen ten or more times. Its antigen is not known. Between the trimmed V and J ends, which lost 1 base and 3 bases, there was a span of 10 bases. The CDR3 spans 14 residues. CDR1 and CDR2 from the germline V gene are SGDLS and YYNGEE. What was sequenced was naive T cells sorted from blood. V gene TRBV9 combines with J gene TRBJ1-1; D uncertain. This TCR came from a woman aged 45-59 years in good health. DNA for the CDR3: TGTGCCAGCAGCGTATCTCCGGGCGACACTGAAGCTTTCTTT. Its protein product is CASSVSPGDTEAFF.